These 14 T cell receptor beta chains originate from one sample sequenced in a study of tumor-infiltrating lymphocytes in primary liver carcinoma. Between roughly 17 and 33 mg of unsorted bulk tissue served as the source from which RNA and DNA were co-extracted. The investigators made TCR beta cDNA from about 510 ng total RNA, using a constant-region primer. What produced the TCR beta libraries was three nested multiplex PCR rounds using slightly modified ARM-PCR. Both of the initial two PCR rounds ran for about 9 cycles and employed TRBV1-TRBV30 forward primers alongside a C-beta reverse primer. One entry per CDR3 protein results from TCRdb running MiXCR on the multiplex PCR reads. The sample contains about 66,000 distinct CDR3 sequences, 71% of which appear only once. Source material: liver tumor tissue from sampling region 4. Regarding subset: tumor region T4, right-lateral pole. Receptors were obtained from a man in his forties or fifties with primary liver carcinoma and hepatitis B virus infection.

Comment on this clonotype: The conserved final phenylalanine or tryptophan is absent from the CDR3, which likely points to a read error. The chain couples TRBV19 to TRBJ2-1; TRBD2 matches at 7 bases. CDR3 size: 17 residues. The germline V gene encodes CDR1 LNHDA and CDR2 SQIVND (reference sequence). CDR3 amino acids: CAGSPLTSPSSYNEQFL. CDR3 DNA: TGTGCCGGTAGTCCCCTGACTAGCCCCAGTTCCTACAATGAGCAGTTCCTC.

This clonotype was detected a few times. The chain joins TRBV12-3 or TRBV12-4 to TRBJ2-7, with D possibly matching TRBD2 (6 bases). Between the trimmed V and J ends, which lost 4 bases and 6 bases, there was a span of 13 bases. The CDR3 totals 13 residues. The DNA of the CDR3 is TGTGCCAGCAGTTGGGGCGGGGTGGGCGAGCAGTACTTC. Amino acids: CASSWGGVGEQYF.

In the case of this clonotype: This could be a read error, since a much larger clone is one nucleotide away. The chain joins TRBV28 to TRBJ1-2, with a weak D call TRBD1 (5 bases). The CDR3 loop spans 14 amino acids. CDR1 MDHEN and CDR2 SYDVKM come from the germline V gene. V lost 6 bases and J lost 3, with 14 bases in between. In nucleotides, the CDR3 is TGTGCCAGCAGCCGCGTACAGGCCGACTATGGCTACACCTTC. Amino acid sequence: CASSRVQADYGYTF.

Comment on this clonotype: Its ends do not fully match the called genes, so a read error is possible. The chain couples TRBV11-3 to TRBJ2-5, with TRBD1 as a possible D gene (5 bases). Per germline, CDR1 SGHNT and CDR2 YENEEA. This CDR3 is 14 amino acids long. CDR3 sequence: CTSSFGSQGETQYF. The CDR3 DNA reads TGCACCAGCAGCTTCGGGTCTCAGGGAGAGACCCAGTACTTC.

About this clonotype itself: Mismatch with germline at one junction end may stem from a read error. The chain employs TRBV12-3 or TRBV12-4 and TRBJ2-3; the D is unclear. The CDR3 runs to 15 residues. The CDR3 is CASSLFDSSIDTLYF. The CDR3 DNA reads TGTGCCAGCAGTTTATTTGACTCCTCCATAGATACGCTGTATTTC.

The chain employs TRBV29-1 and TRBJ2-7; TRBD2 is a possible D gene (6 bases). In germline, CDR1 is SQVTM, CDR2 ANQGSEA. This CDR3 is 15 amino acids long. V lost 4 bases and J 2 bases, leaving 18 bases between the germline ends. As DNA, the CDR3 is TGCAGCGTTGGAGATCCAGGAGGGAGCCCCTACGAGCAGTACTTC. Protein product: CSVGDPGGSPYEQYF.

To note about this clonotype: The junction departs from germline at one end; a sequencing error may be responsible. The chain recombines TRBV11-2 with TRBJ1-2; D is ambiguous. CDR1 and CDR2 (germline): SGHAT, FQNNGV. This CDR3 spans 16 amino acids. This CDR3 reads CASSLDSVAYSRGYAF. CDR3 DNA: TGTGCCAGCAGCTTAGATTCGGTAGCCTACTCTCGAGGCTACGCCTTC.

Ten or more counts support this clonotype. J is TRBJ2-1 and V is TRBV28, with 7 bases lining up with TRBD2. The CDR3 sequence is 16 residues long. The V segment lost 10 bases and the J segment 7 bases; nucleotides outside the gene matches: 19. Germline values: CDR1 MDHEN, CDR2 SYDVKM. CDR3 loop: CAITRTGLVGNNEQFF. CDR3 bases: TGTGCCATAACAAGGACCGGACTAGTGGGTAATAATGAGCAGTTCTTC.

The chain uses TRBV11-3 and TRBJ2-7; a possible D gene is TRBD1 (6 bases). CDR1 is SGHNT and CDR2 is YENEEA in the germline V gene. V was clipped by 5 bases and J by 8 bases, with 19 bases between them. The CDR3 contains 14 residues. CDR3 coding DNA: TGTGCCAGCAGCCCTGGAGAAGGGGACAACAAGCAGTACTTC. Amino acid sequence: CASSPGEGDNKQYF.

With regard to this clonotype: Mismatch with germline at one junction end may stem from a read error. V is TRBV12-3 or TRBV12-4 and J is TRBJ1-2; D is unclear. There are 15 residues in the CDR3. CDR3 amino acids: CTSSPGPRISHGYTF. The CDR3 region has the DNA TGTACCAGCAGCCCGGGCCCGAGGATTTCCCATGGCTACACCTTC.

Points on this clonotype: A much larger clone is a single base away; this may be a read error. A read error is likely, as this CDR3 ends without the conserved phenylalanine or tryptophan. The chain couples TRBV28 to TRBJ2-5; D possibly matches TRBD1 or TRBD2 (6 bases each). CDR1 and CDR2 (germline): MDHEN, SYDVKM. The CDR3 has 13 amino acids. Between the trimmed V and J ends, which lost 4 bases and 4 bases, there was a span of 10 bases. The CDR3: CASSSRGAETQYL. The CDR3 nucleotides read TGTGCCAGCAGTTCTAGGGGGGCAGAGACCCAGTACTTA.

The CDR3 region has the DNA TGCAGCGGCCTTAGCGGGAGGGGCACGGATACGCAGCATTTT. Residues: CSGLSGRGTDTQHF. The V call is TRBV29-1, the J call TRBJ2-3, with D possibly matching TRBD1 (5 bases). With the DNA end fitting TRBJ1-5 better, the J assignment may be wrong. From germline, CDR1 is SQVTM and CDR2 ANQGSEA. This CDR3 contains 14 residues.

With respect to this clonotype: This is likely a read error, given that the CDR3 carries no conserved phenylalanine or tryptophan at its end. This rearrangement joins TRBV7-9 to TRBJ2-1, with 12 bases lining up with TRBD2. In germline, CDR1 is SEHNR, CDR2 FQNEAQ (reference sequence). The CDR3 covers 18 residues. CDR3 sequence reads: CASRQTSGSGASYIEQFL. The CDR3 DNA sequence: TGTGCCAGCAGGCAGACTAGCGGGAGTGGGGCCTCCTACATTGAGCAGTTCTTA.

A single count supports this clonotype. In this CDR3 the conserved last residue, phenylalanine or tryptophan, is missing, so a read error is likely. V and J are TRBV29-1 and TRBJ2-3; 9 positions match TRBD2. Germline V CDR1 and CDR2: SQVTM, ANQGSEA. CDR3 length: 13 residues. CDR3 in DNA: TGCAGCTGTAGCGGGAGTAGCACGGATACGCAGTATTTG. Encoded protein: CSCSGSSTDTQYL.